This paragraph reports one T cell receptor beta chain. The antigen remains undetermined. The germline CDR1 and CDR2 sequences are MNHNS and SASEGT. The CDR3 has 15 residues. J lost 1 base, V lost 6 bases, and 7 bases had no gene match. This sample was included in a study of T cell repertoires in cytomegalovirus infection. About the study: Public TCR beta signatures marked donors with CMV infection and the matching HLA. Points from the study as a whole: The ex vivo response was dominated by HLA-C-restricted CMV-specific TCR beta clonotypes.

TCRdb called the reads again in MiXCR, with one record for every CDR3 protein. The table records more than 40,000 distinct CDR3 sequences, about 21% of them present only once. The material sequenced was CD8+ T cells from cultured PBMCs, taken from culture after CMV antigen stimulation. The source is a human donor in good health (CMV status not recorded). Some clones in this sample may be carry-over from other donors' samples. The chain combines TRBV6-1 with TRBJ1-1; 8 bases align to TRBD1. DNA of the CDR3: TGTGCCAGCAGCCTAGGCAGGGGGCGGAACACTGAAGCTTTCTTT. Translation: CASSLGRGRNTEAFF.